What follows is one T cell receptor beta chain and its context. Its antigen is unknown. Clones were sequenced by immunoSEQ multiplex PCR, and TCRdb holds only the in-frame ones, with some missing. The table lists around 9,200 clones, roughly 87% of them singletons. This specimen belongs to a study of PD-1 blockade in mismatch repair-deficient tumors. V dropped 1 base and J dropped 4 bases, with 10 bases sitting between them. Per germline, CDR1 LNHDA and CDR2 SQIVND (reference sequence). The CDR3 extends over 14 amino acids. Stated time point: roughly 11-day in vitro stimulation with candidate mutation-associated neoantigen peptide 1. Seven or eight ELISpot-reactive neoantigen peptides each drove an approximately ten-day in vitro stimulation.

The chain is built from TRBV19 and TRBJ1-1; D perhaps matches TRBD1 (5 bases). Material: cells cultured in vitro, obtained from a patient treated with pembrolizumab. This TCR was sampled from an adult with mismatch repair-deficient cancer. The CDR3 sequence is CASSIGGGGTEAFF. The CDR3 DNA follows: TGTGCCAGTAGTATAGGGGGGGGTGGCACTGAAGCTTTCTTT.